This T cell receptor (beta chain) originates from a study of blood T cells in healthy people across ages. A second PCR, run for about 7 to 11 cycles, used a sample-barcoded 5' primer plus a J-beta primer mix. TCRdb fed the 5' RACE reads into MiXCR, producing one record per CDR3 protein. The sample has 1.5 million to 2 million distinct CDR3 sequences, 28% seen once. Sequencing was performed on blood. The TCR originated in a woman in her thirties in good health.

The CDR3 here is CASSQVYGQGFVYEQYF. CDR3 DNA: TGTGCCAGCAGCCAAGTTTATGGACAGGGTTTTGTCTACGAGCAGTACTTC. The chain carries TRBV3-1 and TRBJ2-7; 8 bases fit TRBD1. Germline V gene sequence: CDR1 LGHDT, CDR2 YNNKEL (reference sequence). V lost 1 base and J lost 3; bases outside the gene matches: 11. There are 17 residues in the CDR3.